This TCR beta chain was identified in a study of T-cell reconstitution after alpha-beta-depleted transplantation in children. Study conclusions and caveats: Diversity of TCRbeta at day 60 was high in some patients, arising from surviving recipient T cells and thymic progenitors.

CDR1 is SNHLY and CDR2 is FYNNEI in the germline V gene. Trimming pared 8 bases from V and 6 bases from J, leaving 11 bases between. The CDR3 covers 11 residues. Worth noting for this clonotype: The antigen is undetermined.

A library of TCRbeta sequences, prepared with unique molecular identifiers, was generated. TCRdb redid the calling of the PCR reads with MiXCR, one entry per CDR3 protein. The sample shows about 830,000 distinct CDR3 sequences, roughly 15% of them seen only once. The source of this sequence is a male patient under 18 who had a stem cell transplant for acute lymphoblastic leukemia, so the T cells may come from the graft donor. This chain uses TRBV2 with TRBJ2-7; perhaps TRBD1 as D (5 bases). The sample consisted of PBMCs, mostly from graft donor cells, taken 360 days after TCRalphabeta/CD19-depleted stem cell transplant. CDR3 nucleotide sequence: TGTGCCAGCGGCAGGGCCGGCGAGCAGTACTTC. It codes for CASGRAGEQYF.